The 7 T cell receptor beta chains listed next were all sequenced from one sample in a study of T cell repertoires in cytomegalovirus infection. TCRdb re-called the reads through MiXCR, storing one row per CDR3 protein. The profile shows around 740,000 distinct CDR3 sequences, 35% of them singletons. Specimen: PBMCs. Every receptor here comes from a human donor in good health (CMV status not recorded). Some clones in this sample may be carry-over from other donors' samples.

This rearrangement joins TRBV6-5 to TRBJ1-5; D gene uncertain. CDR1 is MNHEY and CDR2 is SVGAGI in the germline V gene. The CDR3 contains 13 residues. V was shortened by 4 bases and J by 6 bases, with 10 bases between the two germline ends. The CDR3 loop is CASSSLSRQPQHF. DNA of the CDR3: TGTGCCAGCAGTTCATTATCCCGTCAGCCCCAGCATTTT.

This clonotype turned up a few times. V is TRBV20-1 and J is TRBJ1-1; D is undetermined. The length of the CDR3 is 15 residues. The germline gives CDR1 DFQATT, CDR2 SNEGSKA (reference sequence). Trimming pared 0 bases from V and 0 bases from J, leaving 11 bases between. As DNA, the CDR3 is TGCAGTGCTAGAGATGAAACAGACGTGAACACTGAAGCTTTCTTT. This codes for CSARDETDVNTEAFF.

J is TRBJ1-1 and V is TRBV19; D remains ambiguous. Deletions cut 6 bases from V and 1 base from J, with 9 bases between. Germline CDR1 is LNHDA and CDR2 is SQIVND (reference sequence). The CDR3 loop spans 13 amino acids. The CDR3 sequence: CASSSKSNTEAFF. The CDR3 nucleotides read TGTGCCAGTAGCAGTAAGTCGAACACTGAAGCTTTCTTT.

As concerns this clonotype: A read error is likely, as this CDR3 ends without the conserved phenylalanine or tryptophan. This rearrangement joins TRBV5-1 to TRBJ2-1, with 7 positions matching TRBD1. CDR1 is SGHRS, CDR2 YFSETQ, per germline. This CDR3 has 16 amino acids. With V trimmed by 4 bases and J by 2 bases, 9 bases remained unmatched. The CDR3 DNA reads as TGCGCCAGCAGCCCTAGACAGGGTTACCCCTACAATGAGCAGTTCTGC. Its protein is CASSPRQGYPYNEQFC.

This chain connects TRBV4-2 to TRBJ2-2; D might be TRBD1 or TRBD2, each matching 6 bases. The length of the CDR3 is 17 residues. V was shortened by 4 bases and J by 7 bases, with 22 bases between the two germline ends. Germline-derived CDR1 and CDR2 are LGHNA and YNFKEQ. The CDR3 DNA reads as TGTGCCAGCAGCCCGTCTGGTTCAGGAGAGGGGGGCGGGGAGCTGTTTTTT. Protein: CASSPSGSGEGGGELFF.

CDR3 sequence: CASRPRGSPDQPQHF. The CDR3 DNA reads TGTGCCAGCAGGCCGCGGGGCAGCCCAGATCAGCCCCAGCATTTT. V gene TRBV27 combines with J gene TRBJ1-5; a possible D gene is TRBD1 (5 bases). Germline CDR1 MNHEY, CDR2 SMNVEV (reference sequence). V was pared by 6 bases and J by 5 bases, with 17 bases between. CDR3 length: 15 residues.

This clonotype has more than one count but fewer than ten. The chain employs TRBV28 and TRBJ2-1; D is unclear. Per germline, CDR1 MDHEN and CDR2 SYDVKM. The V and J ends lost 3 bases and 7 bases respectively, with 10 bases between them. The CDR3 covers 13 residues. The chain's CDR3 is CASSLGSINEQFF. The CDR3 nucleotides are TGTGCCAGCAGTTTGGGGTCCATAAATGAGCAGTTCTTC.